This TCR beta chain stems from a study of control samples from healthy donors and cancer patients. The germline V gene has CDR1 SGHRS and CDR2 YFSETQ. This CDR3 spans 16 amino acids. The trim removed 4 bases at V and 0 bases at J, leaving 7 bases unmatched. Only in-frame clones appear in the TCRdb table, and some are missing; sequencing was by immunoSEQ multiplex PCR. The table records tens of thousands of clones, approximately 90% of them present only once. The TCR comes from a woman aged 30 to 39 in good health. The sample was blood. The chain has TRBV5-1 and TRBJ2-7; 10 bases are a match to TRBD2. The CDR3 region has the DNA TGCGCCAGCAGCCCGGGACTAGCGCTGAGCTCCTACGAGCAGTACTTC. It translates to CASSPGLALSSYEQYF.